Reported below is one T cell receptor beta chain. Its antigen remains unknown. CDR1 ENHRY and CDR2 SYGVKD come from the germline V gene. The CDR3 runs to 15 residues. Germline trimming cut 2 bases from V and 5 bases from J; bases unmatched to any gene: 5. It was with 60 Vbeta and 13 Jbeta primers that the PCR ran. Data came from immunoSEQ multiplex PCR; TCRdb stores just in-frame clones and leaves some out. The sample table sets out about 140,000 clones. The data were obtained in a study of cytomegalovirus exposure and HLA in healthy donors. Study background: Researchers found that about 82% of just under 400 genotyped donors fell within the Caucasian-associated ancestry cluster. Whole-study findings and limits: A few V segments could not be told apart, such as TRBV6-2 and TRBV6-3, and were left out.

This TCR was sampled from a woman under 30 in good health and CMV-seronegative. Source material: PBMCs. The J gene is TRBJ2-5, the V gene TRBV10-3; 10 bases agree with TRBD2. This chain's CDR3 is CAISESGRAPETQYF. In nucleotides, the CDR3 is TGTGCCATCAGTGAGAGCGGGAGGGCCCCGGAGACCCAGTACTTC.